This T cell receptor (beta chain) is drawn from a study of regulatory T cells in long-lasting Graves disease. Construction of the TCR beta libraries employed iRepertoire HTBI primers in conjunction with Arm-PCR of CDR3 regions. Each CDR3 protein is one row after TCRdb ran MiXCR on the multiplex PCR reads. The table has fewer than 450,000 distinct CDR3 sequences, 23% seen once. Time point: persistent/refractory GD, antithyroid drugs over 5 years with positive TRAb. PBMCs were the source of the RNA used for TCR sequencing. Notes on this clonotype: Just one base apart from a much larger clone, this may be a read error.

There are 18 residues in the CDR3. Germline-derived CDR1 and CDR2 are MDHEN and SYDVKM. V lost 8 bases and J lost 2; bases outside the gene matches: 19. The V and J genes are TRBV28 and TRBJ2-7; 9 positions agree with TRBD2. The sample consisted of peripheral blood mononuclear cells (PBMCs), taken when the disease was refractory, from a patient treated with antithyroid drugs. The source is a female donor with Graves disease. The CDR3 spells CASGALGREGLFPYEQYF. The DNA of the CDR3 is TGTGCCAGCGGAGCTTTGGGGCGGGAGGGCCTTTTCCCCTACGAGCAGTACTTC.